This TCR beta chain was recovered during a study of OX40 agonist ivuxolimab in advanced cancers. Study information: In this trial design, patients received ivuxolimab intravenously at 0.01 to 10 mg/kg every 2 weeks. The eligibility criteria allowed prior anti-PD-1, anti-PD-L1 or anti-CTLA-4 therapy, and approximately 42% had some. Study results and caveats: Clonal expansion from baseline to week 6 occurred in both CD4+ and CD8+ T cells.

This clone showed up just a few times. Its antigen is unidentified. Germline V gene data show CDR1 as SGHAT and CDR2 as FQNNGV. J was trimmed by 6 bases and V by 6 bases; bases with no gene match: 10. The CDR3 has 15 amino acids. This table comes from immunoSEQ multiplex PCR, and its TCRdb copy is limited to in-frame clones, with some not included. The sample contains 73,000 or so clones, approximately 85% of which appear only once. The TCR comes from an adult with an advanced solid tumor such as melanoma, head and neck, liver or kidney cancer. Source: CD4+ or CD8+ T cells sorted from blood, taken in a trial of the OX40 agonist ivuxolimab. The genes are TRBV11-2 and TRBJ1-5, with 8 bases aligning to TRBD1. CDR3 DNA: TGTGCCAGCAGTCCGGACAGGGTACAAGGTCAGCCCCAGCATTTT. Its protein product is CASSPDRVQGQPQHF.